These 13 T cell receptor beta chains share one sample of origin, sequenced in a study of a mutant IDH1 vaccine in newly diagnosed glioma. Their recognized antigens are unknown. Time point here: week 35, safety follow-up. Each vaccine dose was 300 ug of mutant IDH1 20-mer peptide, with topical imiquimod. Using immunoSEQ multiplex PCR, the repertoire was profiled, and TCRdb retains in-frame clones only, with some absent. This repertoire shows around 57,000 clones, roughly 84% found once; its top ten account for roughly 4%. The source material was PBMCs, sampled from a glioma patient whose treatment included an IDH1 peptide vaccine. The receptors originated from a young man with glioma.

This clone occurred a few times. V usage is TRBV19 and J usage is TRBJ1-1, with TRBD1 matching 7 bases. CDR1 is LNHDA, CDR2 SQIVND, per germline (reference sequence). With 3 bases clipped from V and 4 bases from J, the junction kept 14 bases outside the gene matches. The CDR3 contains 17 residues. CDR3 in DNA: TGTGCCAGTAGTATTGCCCCCCACGACAGGGCGGGCACTGAAGCTTTCTTT. The encoded protein is CASSIAPHDRAGTEAFF.

The chain uses TRBV5-4 and TRBJ1-2; 8 bases map to TRBD1. V dropped 5 bases and J dropped 2; count of bases not matched to a gene: 5. The V gene's germline CDR1 is SGHNT and CDR2 YYREEE (reference sequence). The CDR3 is 14 amino acids. The CDR3 region has the DNA TGTGCCAGCAGTCCAGGGGGCGTCAACTATGGCTACACCTTC. Translation gives CASSPGGVNYGYTF.

The chain combines TRBV4-1 with TRBJ1-3; unclear D gene. CDR1 and CDR2 (germline): MGHRA, YSYEKL. The CDR3 consists of 16 residues. The germline V and J ends were trimmed by 3 bases and 0 bases, with 12 bases remaining between them. CDR3 DNA: TGCGCCAGCAGCCAGGGTCCCACCGCCTCTGGAAACACCATATATTTT. It encodes CASSQGPTASGNTIYF.

The V and J genes are TRBV5-1 and TRBJ2-1; D is ambiguous. The CDR3 loop spans 15 amino acids. The ends were cut back, 0 bases at V and 0 bases at J, with 7 bases in the middle. The V gene's germline CDR1 is SGHRS and CDR2 YFSETQ. The DNA for the CDR3 is TGCGCCAGCAGCTTGGAAGGAAACTCCTACAATGAGCAGTTCTTC. This sequence encodes CASSLEGNSYNEQFF.

The V and J genes are TRBV18 and TRBJ1-3; weak D call: TRBD1 (5 bases). CDR3 size: 13 residues. V lost 10 bases to trimming and J lost 0 bases, with 10 bases between them. Germline CDR1 and CDR2: KGHSH and LQKENI. CDR3 DNA sequence: TGTGCCACGCAGGGCCCCTCTGGAAACACCATATATTTT. This translates into CATQGPSGNTIYF.

J is TRBJ1-2 and V is TRBV19; 7 nucleotides agree with TRBD1. V lost 7 bases to trimming and J lost 2 bases; unmatched junction nucleotides: 7. There are 14 residues in the CDR3. Germline CDR1 LNHDA, CDR2 SQIVND (reference sequence). The CDR3 spells CASKPGQNNYGYTF. CDR3 DNA sequence: TGTGCCAGTAAGCCGGGACAGAACAACTATGGCTACACCTTC.

This rearrangement joins TRBV4-1 to TRBJ2-1; D unclear. Deletions cut 3 bases from V and 2 bases from J, with 8 bases between. Germline V gives CDR1 MGHRA, CDR2 YSYEKL. The CDR3 spans 14 residues. The CDR3 DNA reads TGCGCCAGCAGCCACGTTGTCCCCTACAATGAGCAGTTCTTC. Residues: CASSHVVPYNEQFF.

CDR3 in amino acids: CASSLGLWGTQYF. In nucleotides, the CDR3 is TGTGCCAGCAGCTTAGGACTTTGGGGTACGCAGTATTTT. The J gene is TRBJ2-3, the V gene TRBV11-3; D is undetermined. This CDR3 is 13 amino acids long. Germline V CDR1 and CDR2: SGHNT, YENEEA. Trimming removed 1 base at V and 8 bases at J, with 10 bases between.

The V call is TRBV29-1, the J call TRBJ1-1; D is perhaps TRBD1 (6 bases). Trimming cost V 6 bases and J 1 base, with 15 bases left between them. The germline gives CDR1 SQVTM, CDR2 ANQGSEA. CDR3 length equals 14 residues. CDR3 sequence: CSVKGDLRNTEAFF. Written as DNA, the CDR3 is TGCAGCGTCAAGGGGGATCTCCGGAACACTGAAGCTTTCTTT.

This chain links TRBV2 with TRBJ2-1; 9 bases are shared with TRBD1. CDR1 and CDR2 (germline): SNHLY, FYNNEI. This CDR3 is 17 amino acids long. After removal of 3 bases from V and 0 bases from J, the junction contained 6 bases not matched to a gene. The CDR3 region is CASSEQTGGNSYNEQFF. The CDR3 nucleotides are TGTGCCAGCAGTGAGCAGACAGGGGGAAACTCCTACAATGAGCAGTTCTTC.

V and J are TRBV6-5 and TRBJ1-1; D remains ambiguous. CDR1 is MNHEY, CDR2 SVGAGI, per germline. CDR3 length: 14 amino acids. Trimming stripped 6 bases from V and 1 base from J, with 12 bases between. CDR3 region: CASRSAWANTEAFF. CDR3 DNA sequence: TGTGCCAGCAGGTCCGCTTGGGCGAACACTGAAGCTTTCTTT.

This chain links TRBV9 with TRBJ1-2; 7 nucleotides align to TRBD1. Trimming removed 4 bases from V and 1 base from J; junction bases left unmatched: 13. Germline CDR1 SGDLS, CDR2 YYNGEE. This CDR3 has 17 residues. The CDR3 region is CASSSRGGQPNNYGYTF. CDR3 coding DNA: TGTGCCAGCAGCTCCCGTGGGGGACAGCCGAATAACTATGGCTACACCTTC.

The rearrangement joins TRBV18 to TRBJ2-7, with 9 bases aligning to TRBD1. Germline assignment: CDR1 KGHSH and CDR2 LQKENI. The length of the CDR3 is 16 residues. V lost 5 bases, J lost 1 base, and 9 bases stayed unmatched. CDR3 nucleotide sequence: TGTGCCAGCTCAAGCCGGGACAGGGCGTATTCCTACGAGCAGTACTTC. Encoded protein: CASSSRDRAYSYEQYF.